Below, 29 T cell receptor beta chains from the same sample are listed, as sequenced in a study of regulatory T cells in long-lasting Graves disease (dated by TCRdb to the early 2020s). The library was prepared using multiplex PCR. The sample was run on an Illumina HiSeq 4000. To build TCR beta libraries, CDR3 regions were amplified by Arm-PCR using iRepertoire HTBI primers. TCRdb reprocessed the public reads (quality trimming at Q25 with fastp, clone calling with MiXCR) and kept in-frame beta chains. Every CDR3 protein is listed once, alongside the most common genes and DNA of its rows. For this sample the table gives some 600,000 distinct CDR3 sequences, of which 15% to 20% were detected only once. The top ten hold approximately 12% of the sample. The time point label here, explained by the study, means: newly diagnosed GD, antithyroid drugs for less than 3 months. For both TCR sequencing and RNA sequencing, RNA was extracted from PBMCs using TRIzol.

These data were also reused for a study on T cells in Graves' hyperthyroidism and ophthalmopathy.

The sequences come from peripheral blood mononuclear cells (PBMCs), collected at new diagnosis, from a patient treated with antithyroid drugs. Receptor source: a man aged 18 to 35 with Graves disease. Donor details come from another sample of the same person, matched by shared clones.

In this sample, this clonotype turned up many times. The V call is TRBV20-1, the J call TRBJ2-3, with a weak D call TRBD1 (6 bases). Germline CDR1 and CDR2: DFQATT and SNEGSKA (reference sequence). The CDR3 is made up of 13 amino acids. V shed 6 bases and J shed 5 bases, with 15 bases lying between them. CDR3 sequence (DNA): TGCAGTGCCACGACCGGGACAAAAGATACGCAGTATTTT. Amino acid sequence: CSATTGTKDTQYF.

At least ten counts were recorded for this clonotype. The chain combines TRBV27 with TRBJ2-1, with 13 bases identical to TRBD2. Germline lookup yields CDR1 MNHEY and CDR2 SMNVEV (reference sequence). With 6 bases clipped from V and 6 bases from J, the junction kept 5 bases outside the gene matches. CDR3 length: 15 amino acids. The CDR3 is CASRPGTSGTNEQFF. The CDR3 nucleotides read TGTGCCAGCAGGCCCGGGACTAGCGGGACCAATGAGCAGTTCTTC.

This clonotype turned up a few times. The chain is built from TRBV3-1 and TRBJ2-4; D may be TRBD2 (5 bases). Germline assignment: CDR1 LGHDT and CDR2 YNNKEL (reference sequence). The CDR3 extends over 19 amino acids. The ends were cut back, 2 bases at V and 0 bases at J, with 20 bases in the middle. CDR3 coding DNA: TGTGCCAGCAGCCAACTCACCGAGGGTCCTGCACTAGCCAAAAACATTCAGTACTTC. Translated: CASSQLTEGPALAKNIQYF.

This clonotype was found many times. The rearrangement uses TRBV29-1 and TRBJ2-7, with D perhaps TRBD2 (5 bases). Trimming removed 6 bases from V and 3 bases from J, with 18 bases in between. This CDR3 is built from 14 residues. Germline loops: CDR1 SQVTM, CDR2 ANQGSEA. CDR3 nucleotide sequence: TGCAGCGTCCGGAGCCGGGGTAGAGACTACGAGCAGTACTTC. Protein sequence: CSVRSRGRDYEQYF.

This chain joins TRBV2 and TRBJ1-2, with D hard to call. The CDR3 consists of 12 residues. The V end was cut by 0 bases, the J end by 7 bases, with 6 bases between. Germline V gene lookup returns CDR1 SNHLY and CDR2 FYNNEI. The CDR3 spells CASSEASGGYTF. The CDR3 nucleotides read TGTGCCAGCAGTGAAGCTTCGGGTGGCTACACCTTC.

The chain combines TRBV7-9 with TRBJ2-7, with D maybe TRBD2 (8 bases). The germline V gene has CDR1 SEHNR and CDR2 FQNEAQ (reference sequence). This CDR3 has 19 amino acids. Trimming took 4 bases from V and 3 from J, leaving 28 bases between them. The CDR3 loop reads CASSSGQRTAGGRDYEQYF. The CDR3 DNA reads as TGTGCCAGCAGCTCGGGACAGCGCACGGCGGGAGGACGGGACTACGAGCAGTACTTC.

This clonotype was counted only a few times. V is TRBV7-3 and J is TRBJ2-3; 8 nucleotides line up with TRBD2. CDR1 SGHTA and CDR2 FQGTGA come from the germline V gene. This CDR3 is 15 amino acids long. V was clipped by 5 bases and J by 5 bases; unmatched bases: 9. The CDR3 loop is CASSPRRSGGDTQYF. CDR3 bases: TGTGCCAGCAGCCCCCGAAGGAGCGGGGGAGATACGCAGTATTTT.

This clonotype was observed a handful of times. The CDR3, as DNA: TGCAGTGCTAGTTGGGCAACGGAGCAGTTCTTC. It codes for CSASWATEQFF. The rearrangement uses TRBV20-1 and TRBJ2-1; D is ambiguous. Germline loops: CDR1 DFQATT, CDR2 SNEGSKA (reference sequence). The V and J ends lost 3 bases and 10 bases respectively, with 10 bases between them. This CDR3 has 11 amino acids.

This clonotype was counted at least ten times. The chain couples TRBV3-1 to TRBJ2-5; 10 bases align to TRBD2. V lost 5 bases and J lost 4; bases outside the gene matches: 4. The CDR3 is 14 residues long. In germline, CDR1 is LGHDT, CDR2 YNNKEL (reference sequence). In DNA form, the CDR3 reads TGTGCCAGCAGCTCCAGCGGGAGGGGAGAGACCCAGTACTTC. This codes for CASSSSGRGETQYF.

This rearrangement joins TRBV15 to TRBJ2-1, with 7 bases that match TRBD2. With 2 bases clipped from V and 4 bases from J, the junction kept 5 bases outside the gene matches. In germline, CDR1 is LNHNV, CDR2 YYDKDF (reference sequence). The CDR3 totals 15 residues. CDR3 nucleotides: TGTGCCACCAGCAGACGAAGCGGGGAATACAATGAGCAGTTCTTC. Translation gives CATSRRSGEYNEQFF.

In nucleotides, the CDR3 is TGTGCCAGCAGCTTCAGACTAGCGGTTACCGGGGAGCTGTTTTTT. This codes for CASSFRLAVTGELFF. The chain employs TRBV9 and TRBJ2-2, with TRBD2 matching 9 bases. The CDR3 sequence is 15 residues long. Germline CDR1 and CDR2: SGDLS and YYNGEE. V dropped 4 bases and J dropped 5; count of bases not matched to a gene: 6.

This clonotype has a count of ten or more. The DNA of the CDR3 is TGTGCCAGCAGTCTCGGACAGGGTCTGGAAAAACTGTTTTTT. This sequence encodes CASSLGQGLEKLFF. The V call is TRBV6-1, the J call TRBJ1-4, with 8 nucleotides matching TRBD1. The V gene's germline CDR1 is MNHNS and CDR2 SASEGT. J lost 8 bases, V lost 5 bases, and 7 bases had no gene match. The CDR3 has 14 residues.

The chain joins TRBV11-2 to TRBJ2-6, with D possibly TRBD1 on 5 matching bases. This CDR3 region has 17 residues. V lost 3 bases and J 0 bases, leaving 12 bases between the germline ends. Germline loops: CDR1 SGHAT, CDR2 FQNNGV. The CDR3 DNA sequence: TGTGCCAGCAGCTTTTCAGGGTTGTTCTCTGGGGCCAACGTCCTGACTTTC. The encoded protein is CASSFSGLFSGANVLTF.

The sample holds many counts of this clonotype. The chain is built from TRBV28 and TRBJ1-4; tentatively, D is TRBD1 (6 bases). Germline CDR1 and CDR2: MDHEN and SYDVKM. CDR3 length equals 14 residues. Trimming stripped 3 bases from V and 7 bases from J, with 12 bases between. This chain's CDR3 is CASSFWGATEKLFF. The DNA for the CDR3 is TGTGCCAGCAGTTTCTGGGGGGCTACTGAAAAACTGTTTTTT. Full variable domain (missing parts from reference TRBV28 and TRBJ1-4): DVKVTQSSRYLVKRTGEKVFLECVQDMDHENMFWYRQDPGLGLRLIYFSYDVKMKEKGDIPEGYSVSREKKERFSLILESASTNQTSMYLCASSFWGATEKLFFGSGTQLSVL.

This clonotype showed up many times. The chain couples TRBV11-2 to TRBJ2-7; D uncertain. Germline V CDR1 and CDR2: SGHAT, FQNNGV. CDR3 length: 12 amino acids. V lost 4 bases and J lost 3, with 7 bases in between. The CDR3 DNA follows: TGTGCCAGCAGCTCAAGTTACTACGAGCAGTACTTC. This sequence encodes CASSSSYYEQYF.

The CDR3 DNA reads as TGTGCCAGCAGCTTACCGTCCCGGGAGACCCAGTACTTC. Translated, it gives CASSLPSRETQYF. The chain uses TRBV5-8 and TRBJ2-5; no reliable D call. Germline V gene data show CDR1 as SGHTS and CDR2 as YDEGEE. Trimming pared 2 bases from V and 5 bases from J, leaving 10 bases between. The CDR3 runs to 13 residues.

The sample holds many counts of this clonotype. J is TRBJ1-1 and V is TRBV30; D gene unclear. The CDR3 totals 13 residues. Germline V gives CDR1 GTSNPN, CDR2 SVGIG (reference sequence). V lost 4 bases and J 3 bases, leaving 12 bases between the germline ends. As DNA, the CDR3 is TGTGCCTGGACGGAGGGATGGGACACTGAAGCTTTCTTT. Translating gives CAWTEGWDTEAFF.

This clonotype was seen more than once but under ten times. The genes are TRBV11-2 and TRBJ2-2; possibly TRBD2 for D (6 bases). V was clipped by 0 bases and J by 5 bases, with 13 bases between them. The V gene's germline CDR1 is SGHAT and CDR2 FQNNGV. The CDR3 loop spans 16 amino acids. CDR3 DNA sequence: TGTGCCAGCAGCTTAGATCGGTTCGGGAGAACCGGGGAGCTGTTTTTT. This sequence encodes CASSLDRFGRTGELFF.

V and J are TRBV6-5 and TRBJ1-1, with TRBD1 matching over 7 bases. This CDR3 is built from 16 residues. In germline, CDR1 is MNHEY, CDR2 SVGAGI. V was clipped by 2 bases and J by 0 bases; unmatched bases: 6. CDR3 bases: TGTGCCAGCAGTTACGGTCTGGACAGGCTGAACACTGAAGCTTTCTTT. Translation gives CASSYGLDRLNTEAFF.

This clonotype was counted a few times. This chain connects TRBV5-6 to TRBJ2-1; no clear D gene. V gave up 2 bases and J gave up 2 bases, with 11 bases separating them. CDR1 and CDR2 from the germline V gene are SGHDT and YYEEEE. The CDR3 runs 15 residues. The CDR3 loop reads CASSFRRSPYNEQFF. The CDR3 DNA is TGTGCCAGCAGCTTTAGGCGGTCCCCCTACAATGAGCAGTTCTTC.

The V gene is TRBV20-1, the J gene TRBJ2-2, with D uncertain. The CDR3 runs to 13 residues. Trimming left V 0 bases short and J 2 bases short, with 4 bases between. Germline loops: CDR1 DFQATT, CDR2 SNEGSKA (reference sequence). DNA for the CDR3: TGCAGTGCTAGAGAGACTAACACCGGGGAGCTGTTTTTT. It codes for CSARETNTGELFF.

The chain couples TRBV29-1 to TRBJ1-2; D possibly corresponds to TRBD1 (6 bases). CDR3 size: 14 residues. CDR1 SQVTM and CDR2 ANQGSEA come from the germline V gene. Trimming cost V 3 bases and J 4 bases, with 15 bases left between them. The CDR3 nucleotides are TGCAGCGTTGATTTGGGGGCGGGCTTCTATGGCTACACCTTC. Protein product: CSVDLGAGFYGYTF.

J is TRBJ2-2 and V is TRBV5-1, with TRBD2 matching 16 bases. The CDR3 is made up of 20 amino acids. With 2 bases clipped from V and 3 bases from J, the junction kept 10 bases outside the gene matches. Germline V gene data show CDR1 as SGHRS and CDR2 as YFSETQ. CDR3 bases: TGCGCCAGCAGCTTAAAACCGGGACTAGCGGGAGGGCCTGACACCGGGGAGCTGTTTTTT. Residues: CASSLKPGLAGGPDTGELFF. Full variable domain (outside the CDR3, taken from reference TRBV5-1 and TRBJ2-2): KAGVTQTPRYLIKTRGQQVTLSCSPISGHRSVSWYQQTPGQGLQFLFEYFSETQRNKGNFPGRFSGRQFSNSRSEMNVSTLELGDSALYLCASSLKPGLAGGPDTGELFFGEGSRLTVL.

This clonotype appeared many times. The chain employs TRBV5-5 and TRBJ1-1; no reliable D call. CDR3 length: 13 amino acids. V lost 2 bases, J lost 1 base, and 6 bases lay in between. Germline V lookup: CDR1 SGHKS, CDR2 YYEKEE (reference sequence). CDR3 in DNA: TGTGCCAGCAGCTTACAGCAGAACACTGAAGCTTTCTTT. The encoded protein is CASSLQQNTEAFF.

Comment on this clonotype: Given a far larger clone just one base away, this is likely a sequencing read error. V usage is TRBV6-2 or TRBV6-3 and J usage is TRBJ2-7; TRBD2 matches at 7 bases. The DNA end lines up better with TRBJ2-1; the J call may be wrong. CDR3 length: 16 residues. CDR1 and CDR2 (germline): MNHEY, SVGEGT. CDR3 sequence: CASSYPREFSYNEQFF. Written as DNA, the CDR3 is TGTGCCAGCAGTTACCCGCGGGAGTTCTCCTACAATGAGCAGTTCTTC.

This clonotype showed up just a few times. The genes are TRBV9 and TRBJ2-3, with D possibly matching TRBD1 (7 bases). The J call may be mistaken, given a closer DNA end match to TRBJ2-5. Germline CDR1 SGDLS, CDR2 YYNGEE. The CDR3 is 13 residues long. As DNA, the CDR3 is TGTGCCAGCAGCGCAGGGGGGACTGAGACCCAGTACTTC. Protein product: CASSAGGTETQYF.

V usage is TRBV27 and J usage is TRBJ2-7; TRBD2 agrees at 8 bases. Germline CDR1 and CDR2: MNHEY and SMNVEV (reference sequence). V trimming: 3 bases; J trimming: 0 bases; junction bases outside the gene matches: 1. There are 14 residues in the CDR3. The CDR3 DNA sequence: TGTGCCAGCAGTTTCGGGGGGGACTCCTACGAGCAGTACTTC. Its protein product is CASSFGGDSYEQYF.

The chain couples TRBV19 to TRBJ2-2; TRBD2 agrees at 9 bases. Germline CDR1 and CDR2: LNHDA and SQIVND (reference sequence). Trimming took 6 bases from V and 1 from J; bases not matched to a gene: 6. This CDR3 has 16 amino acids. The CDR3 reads CASSSSSGVNTGELFF. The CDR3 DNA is TGTGCCAGTAGCTCCTCTAGCGGGGTGAACACCGGGGAGCTGTTTTTT.

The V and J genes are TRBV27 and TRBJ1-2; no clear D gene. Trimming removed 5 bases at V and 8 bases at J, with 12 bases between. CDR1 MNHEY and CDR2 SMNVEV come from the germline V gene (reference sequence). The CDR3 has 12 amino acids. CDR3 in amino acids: CASSRPGMGYTF. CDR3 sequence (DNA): TGTGCCAGCAGTCGACCGGGTATGGGCTACACCTTC.